A selection of T cell receptor beta chains follows, all from one sample in a study of blood T cell repertoires in COVID-19. This table comes from immunoSEQ multiplex PCR, and its TCRdb copy is limited to in-frame clones, with some not included. The profile covers more than 65,000 clones, with 65% to 85% appearing a single time and 3.5% taken by the ten largest. Material for sequencing was peripheral blood. The receptors were sampled from a man aged 50 to 59 with acute or convalescent COVID-19. Each CDR3 is given with its conserved first and last residue. The D gene is left open where the match is weak. The listing skips clone size in some rows; elsewhere it reads once, few, many or a size class.

J,size,D,V,CDR3,DNA
TRBJ2-1,-,TRBD1,TRBV5-4,CASRLGQVSDEQFF,TGTGCCAGCAGATTGGGACAGGTCAGCGATGAGCAGTTCTTC
TRBJ2-1,-,TRBD1,TRBV7-8,CASSPRDRGSYNEQFF,TGTGCCAGCAGCCCGAGGGACAGGGGAAGCTACAATGAGCAGTTCTTC
TRBJ2-1,-,TRBD2,TRBV5-5,CASSSGLAGGLVDEQFF,TGTGCCAGCAGCTCGGGACTAGCGGGAGGGCTAGTGGATGAGCAGTTCTTC
TRBJ2-7,-,TRBD1,TRBV30,CAWTRDRDEQYF,TGTGCCTGGACCCGGGACAGGGACGAGCAGTACTTC
TRBJ2-1,-,TRBD1,TRBV5-7,CASSFPVGQDEQFF,TGTGCCAGCAGCTTCCCAGTCGGACAGGATGAGCAGTTCTTC
TRBJ2-7,-,TRBD2,TRBV5-1,CASSLSSGGDYEQYF,TGCGCCAGCAGCTTGTCTAGCGGGGGAGACTACGAGCAGTACTTC
TRBJ1-2,-,TRBD1,TRBV15,CATSRGFRGQVSGGYTF,TGTGCCACCAGCAGAGGTTTCAGGGGGCAGGTTTCGGGTGGCTACACCTTC
TRBJ2-6,-,-,TRBV12-2,CASRLVAGETSGANVLTF,TGTGCAAGTCGCTTAGTGGCAGGGGAGACCTCTGGGGCCAACGTCCTGACTTTC
TRBJ1-1,-,TRBD1,TRBV20-1,CSASHGQGGDTEAFF,TGCAGTGCTAGTCATGGACAGGGAGGGGACACTGAAGCTTTCTTT
TRBJ1-5,once,-,TRBV6-5,CASSITGVPNQPQHF,TGTGCCAGCAGTATAACAGGAGTTCCCAATCAGCCCCAGCATTTT
TRBJ1-2,once,-,TRBV30,CAWITGPYGYTF,TGTGCCTGGATCACAGGACCCTATGGCTACACCTTC
TRBJ2-3,few,TRBD2,TRBV5-4,CASSLSGRITDTQYF,TGTGCCAGCAGCTTGAGCGGGAGGATAACAGATACGCAGTATTTT
TRBJ2-7,-,TRBD2,TRBV2,CASSESEAGGYF,TGTGCCAGCAGTGAAAGTGAGGCGGGAGGTTACTTC
TRBJ1-1,-,-,TRBV9,CASKGGMNTEAFF,TGTGCCAGCAAGGGGGGGATGAACACTGAAGCTTTCTTT
TRBJ2-2,-,TRBD1,TRBV11-3,CASSLGDRGPTGELFF,TGTGCCAGCAGCTTAGGAGACAGGGGACCCACCGGGGAGCTGTTTTTT
TRBJ2-2,-,TRBD1,TRBV7-9,CASTPDRVRSGELFF,TGTGCCAGCACCCCGGACAGGGTCCGGTCCGGGGAGCTGTTTTTT
TRBJ1-4,-,-,TRBV2,CASSEGVTGRGEKLFF,TGTGCCAGCAGTGAAGGTGTTACAGGGAGGGGTGAAAAACTGTTTTTT
TRBJ2-2,-,TRBD2,TRBV6-5,CASNSGRANTGELFF,TGTGCCAGCAACAGCGGGAGGGCAAACACCGGGGAGCTGTTTTTT
TRBJ2-3,-,TRBD2,TRBV19,CASRQRGGRADTQYF,TGTGCCAGTAGGCAGCGGGGGGGCCGGGCAGATACGCAGTATTTT
TRBJ1-1,-,TRBD1,TRBV5-6,CASSLVETGGTEAFF,TGTGCCAGCAGCTTGGTGGAGACAGGGGGCACTGAAGCTTTCTTT
TRBJ2-1,few,TRBD2,TRBV9,CASSVKGLAGGPDNEQFF,TGTGCCAGCAGCGTAAAGGGACTAGCGGGGGGGCCGGACAATGAGCAGTTCTTC
TRBJ1-6,-,-,TRBV18,CASSPPSGGLKSPLHF,TGTGCCAGCTCACCACCATCGGGAGGTTTAAAATCACCCCTCCACTTT
TRBJ2-7,-,TRBD2,TRBV3-1/TRBV3-2,CASSQEGDYRYEQYF,TGTGCCAGCAGCCAAGAAGGGGACTATCGCTACGAGCAGTACTTC
TRBJ1-1,-,-,TRBV4-3,CASSQDLPDRSTEAFF,TGCGCCAGCAGCCAAGATCTGCCTGACAGAAGCACTGAAGCTTTCTTT
TRBJ1-2,-,-,TRBV6-1,CASSERDIGIGYTF,TGTGCCAGCAGTGAAAGGGACATAGGTATTGGCTACACCTTC
TRBJ2-5,-,TRBD2,TRBV10-1,CASSPAGEGARETQYF,TGCGCCAGCAGTCCGGCGGGGGAAGGAGCCAGAGAGACCCAGTACTTC
TRBJ2-1,-,-,TRBV7-8,CASSLGQEQFF,TGTGCCAGCAGCCTCGGACAGGAGCAGTTCTTC
TRBJ2-7,-,-,TRBV12-3/TRBV12-4,CASRNQGLYEQYF,TGTGCCAGCAGGAATCAAGGACTCTACGAGCAGTACTTC
TRBJ2-5,-,TRBD2,TRBV10-3,CAISERSGGETQYF,TGTGCCATCAGTGAACGTAGCGGGGGAGAGACCCAGTACTTC
TRBJ2-6,-,TRBD1,TRBV7-3,CASSLVGQGASLAGANVLTF,TGTGCCAGCAGCTTGGTCGGACAGGGGGCGTCCTTAGCGGGGGCCAACGTCCTGACTTTC
TRBJ2-7,-,TRBD1,TRBV5-6,CASSGDRVYHEQYF,TGTGCCAGCAGCGGGGACAGGGTGTATCACGAGCAGTACTTC
TRBJ1-1,-,-,TRBV6-5,CASRPAGANTEAFF,TGTGCCAGCAGGCCTGCGGGGGCGAACACTGAAGCTTTCTTT
TRBJ1-2,-,-,TRBV5-6,CASSLGTGYTF,TGTGCCAGCAGCTTGGGGACAGGCTACACCTTC
TRBJ1-6,few,-,TRBV6-5,CASKRESSYNSPLHF,TGTGCCAGCAAGAGGGAATCGTCCTATAATTCACCCCTCCACTTT
TRBJ2-7,few,-,TRBV6-5,CASSYSGHNTYEQYF,TGTGCCAGCAGTTACTCGGGACACAATACCTACGAGCAGTACTTC
TRBJ2-1,-,-,TRBV25-1,CASSEGLALQFF,TGTGCCAGCAGTGAAGGGCTAGCGTTACAGTTCTTC
TRBJ2-7,-,TRBD2,TRBV2,CASSEAERTSQSYEQYF,TGTGCCAGCAGTGAAGCTGAAAGGACTAGCCAGAGCTACGAGCAGTACTTC
TRBJ2-5,-,TRBD1,TRBV5-1,CASSQDRVEETQYF,TGCGCCAGCAGCCAGGACAGGGTTGAAGAGACCCAGTACTTC
TRBJ2-7,-,TRBD2,TRBV28,CASPPRSLWAGGRHEQYF,TGTGCCAGCCCCCCGCGAAGCCTTTGGGCGGGAGGGAGACACGAGCAGTACTTC
TRBJ2-5,-,-,TRBV11-3,CASSLEGGSLAQETQYF,TGTGCCAGCAGCTTAGAGGGCGGGTCCCTGGCCCAAGAGACCCAGTACTTC
TRBJ1-2,-,TRBD1,TRBV3-1/TRBV3-2,CASSPRTGLGYGYTF,TGTGCCAGCAGCCCGAGGACAGGGTTGGGCTATGGCTACACCTTC
TRBJ2-1,once,TRBD2,TRBV7-3,CASSSPGTRANEQFF,TGTGCCAGCAGCTCCCCCGGGACTAGAGCCAATGAGCAGTTCTTC
TRBJ1-3,-,TRBD1,TRBV18,CASSPGQGGNTIYF,TGTGCCAGCTCACCTGGACAGGGTGGAAACACCATATATTTT
TRBJ2-1,-,TRBD2,TRBV5-1,CASSLRASGNEQFF,TGCGCCAGCAGCTTGAGGGCTAGCGGAAATGAGCAGTTCTTC
TRBJ1-5,once,-,TRBV7-2,CASSLGGTGGQPQHF,TGTGCCAGCAGCTTAGGTGGGACCGGGGGGCAGCCCCAGCATTTT
TRBJ2-7,-,TRBD1,TRBV9,CASSVGTGGEAYEQYF,TGTGCCAGCAGCGTAGGCACAGGGGGCGAGGCCTACGAGCAGTACTTC
TRBJ2-2,-,-,TRBV5-1,CASSQGVNTGELFF,TGCGCCAGTAGCCAAGGGGTTAACACCGGGGAGCTGTTTTTT
TRBJ1-6,once,-,TRBV7-2,CASSLAARNNSPLHF,TGTGCCAGCAGCTTAGCGGCCAGGAATAATTCACCCCTCCACTTT
TRBJ2-7,-,TRBD2,TRBV18,CASSPQGLATYEQYF,TGTGCCAGCTCACCACAGGGACTAGCGACCTACGAGCAGTACTTC
TRBJ2-7,many,TRBD1,TRBV7-9,CASSRLGDRSYEQYF,TGTGCCAGCAGCCGCCTAGGGGACAGAAGCTACGAGCAGTACTTC
TRBJ2-3,few,-,TRBV20-1,CSAGDPTRTADTQYF,TGCAGTGCTGGTGACCCAACCCGGACAGCAGATACGCAGTATTTT
TRBJ2-3,-,-,TRBV28,CASSFGGLDTQYF,TGTGCCAGCAGTTTCGGGGGTTTAGATACGCAGTATTTT
TRBJ2-5,-,TRBD2,TRBV6-5,CASSYSGEETQYF,TGTGCCAGCAGTTACAGCGGGGAGGAGACCCAGTACTTC
TRBJ2-2,few,-,TRBV21-1,CASSKGRRRGRLALRTGELFF,TGTGCCAGCAGCAAAGGACGAAGGCGGGGAAGACTAGCATTGAGGACCGGGGAGCTGTTTTTT